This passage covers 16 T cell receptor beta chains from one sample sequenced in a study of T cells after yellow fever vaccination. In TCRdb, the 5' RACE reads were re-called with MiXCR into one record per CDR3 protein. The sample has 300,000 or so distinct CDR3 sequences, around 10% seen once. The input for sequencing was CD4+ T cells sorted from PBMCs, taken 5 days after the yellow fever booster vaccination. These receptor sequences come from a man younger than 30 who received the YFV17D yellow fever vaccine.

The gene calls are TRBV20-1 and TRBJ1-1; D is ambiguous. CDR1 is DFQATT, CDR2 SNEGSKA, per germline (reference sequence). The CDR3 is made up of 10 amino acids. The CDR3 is CSAKSREAFF. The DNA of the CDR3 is TGCAGCGCCAAATCACGAGAAGCTTTCTTT.

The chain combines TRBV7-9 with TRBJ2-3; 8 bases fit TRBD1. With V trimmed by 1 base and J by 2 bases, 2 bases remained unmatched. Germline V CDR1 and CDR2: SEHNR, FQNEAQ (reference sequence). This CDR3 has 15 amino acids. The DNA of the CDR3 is TGTGCCAGCAGCTTAGGGGGACAGGCCACAGATACGCAGTATTTT. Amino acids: CASSLGGQATDTQYF.

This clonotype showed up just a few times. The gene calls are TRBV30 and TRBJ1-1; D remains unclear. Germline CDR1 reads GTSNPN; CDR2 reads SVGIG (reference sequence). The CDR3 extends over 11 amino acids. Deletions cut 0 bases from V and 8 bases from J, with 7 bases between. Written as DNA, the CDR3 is TGTGCCTGGAGTGTACGCAGAGAAGCTTTCTTT. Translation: CAWSVRREAFF.

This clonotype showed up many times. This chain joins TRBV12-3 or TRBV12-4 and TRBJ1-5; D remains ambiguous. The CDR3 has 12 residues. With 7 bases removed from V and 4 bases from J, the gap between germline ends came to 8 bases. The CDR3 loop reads CASTLENQPQHF. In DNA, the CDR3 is TGTGCCAGCACCCTAGAAAATCAGCCCCAGCATTTT.

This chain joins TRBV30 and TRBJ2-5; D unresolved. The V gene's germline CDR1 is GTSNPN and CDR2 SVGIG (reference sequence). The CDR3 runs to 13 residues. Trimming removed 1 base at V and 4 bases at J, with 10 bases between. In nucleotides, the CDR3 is TGTGCCTGGAGTGACTGGGTAGCAGAGACCCAGTACTTC. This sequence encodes CAWSDWVAETQYF.

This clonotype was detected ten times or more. The CDR3 DNA reads as TGCGCCAGCAGCCAGAACACAGGGGCCTACAATGAGCAGTTCTTC. It specifies CASSQNTGAYNEQFF. The V gene is TRBV5-1, the J gene TRBJ2-1; TRBD1 agrees at 7 bases. This CDR3 has 15 residues. The germline V gene has CDR1 SGHRS and CDR2 YFSETQ. V lost 4 bases to trimming and J lost 2 bases; unmatched junction nucleotides: 6. Full variable domain (missing parts from reference TRBV5-1 and TRBJ2-1): KAGVTQTPRYLIKTRGQQVTLSCSPISGHRSVSWYQQTPGQGLQFLFEYFSETQRNKGNFPGRFSGRQFSNSRSEMNVSTLELGDSALYLCASSQNTGAYNEQFFGPGTRLTVL.

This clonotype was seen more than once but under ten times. CDR3 residues: CASSLGTRIMGAQYF. The CDR3 bases are TGTGCCAGCAGCTTGGGGACACGGATCATGGGGGCGCAGTATTTT. V and J are TRBV11-3 and TRBJ2-3; D may be TRBD1 (6 bases). The CDR3 has 15 residues. Germline V gene lookup returns CDR1 SGHNT and CDR2 YENEEA. Trimming pared 3 bases from V and 10 bases from J, leaving 20 bases between.

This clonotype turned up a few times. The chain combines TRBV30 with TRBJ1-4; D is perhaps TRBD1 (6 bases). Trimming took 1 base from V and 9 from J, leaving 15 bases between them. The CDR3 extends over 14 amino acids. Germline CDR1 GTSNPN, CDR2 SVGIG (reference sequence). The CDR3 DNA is TGTGCCTGGAGTGGGGGAAAGACAGGCAAAAAACTGTTTTTT. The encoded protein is CAWSGGKTGKKLFF. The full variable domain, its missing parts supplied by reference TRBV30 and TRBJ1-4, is SQTIHQWPATLVQPVGSPLSLECTVEGTSNPNLYWYRQAAGRGLQLLFYSVGIGQISSEVPQNLSASRPQDRQFILSSKKLLLSDSGFYLCAWSGGKTGKKLFFGSGTQLSVL.

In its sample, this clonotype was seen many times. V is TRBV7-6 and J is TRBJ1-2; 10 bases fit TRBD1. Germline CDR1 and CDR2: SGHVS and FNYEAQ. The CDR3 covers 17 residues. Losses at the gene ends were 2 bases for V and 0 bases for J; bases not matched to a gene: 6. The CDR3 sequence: CASSLRPGTGANYGYTF. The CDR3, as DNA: TGTGCCAGCAGCTTAAGGCCCGGGACAGGGGCTAACTATGGCTACACCTTC.

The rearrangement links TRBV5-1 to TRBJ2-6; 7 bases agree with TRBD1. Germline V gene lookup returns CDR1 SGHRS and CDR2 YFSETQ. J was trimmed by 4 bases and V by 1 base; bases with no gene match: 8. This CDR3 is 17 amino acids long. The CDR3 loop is CASSLRQGAAGANVLTF. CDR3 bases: TGCGCCAGCAGCTTGAGACAGGGAGCCGCCGGGGCCAACGTCCTGACTTTC. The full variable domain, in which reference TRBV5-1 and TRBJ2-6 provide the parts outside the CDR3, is KAGVTQTPRYLIKTRGQQVTLSCSPISGHRSVSWYQQTPGQGLQFLFEYFSETQRNKGNFPGRFSGRQFSNSRSEMNVSTLELGDSALYLCASSLRQGAAGANVLTFGAGSRLTVL.

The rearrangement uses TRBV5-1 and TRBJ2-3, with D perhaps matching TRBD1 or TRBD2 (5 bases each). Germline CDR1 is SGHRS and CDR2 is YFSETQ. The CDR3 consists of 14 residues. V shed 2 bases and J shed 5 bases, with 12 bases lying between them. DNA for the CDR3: TGCGCCAGCAGCTTCTCGGGACGGGTAGATACGCAGTATTTT. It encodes CASSFSGRVDTQYF. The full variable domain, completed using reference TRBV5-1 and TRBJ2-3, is KAGVTQTPRYLIKTRGQQVTLSCSPISGHRSVSWYQQTPGQGLQFLFEYFSETQRNKGNFPGRFSGRQFSNSRSEMNVSTLELGDSALYLCASSFSGRVDTQYFGPGTRLTVL.

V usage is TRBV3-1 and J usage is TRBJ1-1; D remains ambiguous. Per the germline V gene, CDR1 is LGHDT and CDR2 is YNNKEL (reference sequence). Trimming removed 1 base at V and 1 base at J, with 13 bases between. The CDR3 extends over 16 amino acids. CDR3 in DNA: TGTGCCAGCAGCCAAGTCGCTGAACGGCCGAACACTGAAGCTTTCTTT. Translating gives CASSQVAERPNTEAFF.

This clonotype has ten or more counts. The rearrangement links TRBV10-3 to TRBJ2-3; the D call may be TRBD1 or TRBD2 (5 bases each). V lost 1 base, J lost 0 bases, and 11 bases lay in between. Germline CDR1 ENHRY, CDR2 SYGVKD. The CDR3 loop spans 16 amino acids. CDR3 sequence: CAISELSGDSTDTQYF. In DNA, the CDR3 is TGTGCCATCAGTGAGTTATCCGGGGACAGCACAGATACGCAGTATTTT.

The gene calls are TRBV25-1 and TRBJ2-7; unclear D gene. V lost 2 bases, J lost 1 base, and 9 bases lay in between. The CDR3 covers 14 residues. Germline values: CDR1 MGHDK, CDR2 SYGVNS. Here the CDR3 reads CASSETALSYEQYF. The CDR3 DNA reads TGTGCCAGCAGTGAAACAGCCCTTTCCTACGAGCAGTACTTC.

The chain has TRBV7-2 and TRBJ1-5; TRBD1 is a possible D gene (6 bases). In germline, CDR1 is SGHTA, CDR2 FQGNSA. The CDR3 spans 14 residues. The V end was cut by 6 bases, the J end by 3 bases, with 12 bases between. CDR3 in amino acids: CASSFDRLNQPQHF. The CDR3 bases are TGTGCCAGCAGTTTTGACAGGCTCAATCAGCCCCAGCATTTT.

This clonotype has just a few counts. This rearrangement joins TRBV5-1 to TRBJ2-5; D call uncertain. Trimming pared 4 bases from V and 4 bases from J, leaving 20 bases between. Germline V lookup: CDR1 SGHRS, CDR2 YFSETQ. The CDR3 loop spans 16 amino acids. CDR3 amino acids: CASSLVARAQRETQYF. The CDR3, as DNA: TGCGCCAGCAGCCTGGTCGCTAGGGCCCAGAGAGAGACCCAGTACTTC.